The 9 T cell receptor beta chains given below trace back to one sample, sequenced in a study of T cells expressing NK-cell markers. TCRdb reanalyzed the 5' RACE reads and collapses them to one entry per CDR3 protein, without DNA. The record lists more than 400,000 distinct CDR3 sequences, of which the ten most abundant hold roughly 8%. Input material: blood T cells: a sorted CD56 or NKG2C T cell subset, CD4+ or CD8+ T cells, or bulk PBMC T cells (not recorded which). These receptors originate from a woman aged 18 to 69 in good health.

The J gene is TRBJ2-1, the V gene TRBV4-3. Germline assignment: CDR1 LGHNA and CDR2 YSLEER. The CDR3 runs to 16 residues. CDR3 in amino acids: CASSQGRRGSYNEQFF.

The V call is TRBV30, the J call TRBJ2-3. This CDR3 is built from 11 residues. Germline CDR1 and CDR2: GTSNPN and SVGIG (reference sequence). The CDR3 is CAVDSADTQYF.

This chain joins TRBV7-2 and TRBJ2-5; TCRdb names TRBD1, which stays unverified in the absence of DNA. Germline V gene sequence: CDR1 SGHTA, CDR2 FQGNSA. The CDR3 has 14 amino acids. The CDR3 is CASSFMGPKETQYF.

The rearrangement joins TRBV30 to TRBJ2-7. Germline V gene data show CDR1 as GTSNPN and CDR2 as SVGIG (reference sequence). The CDR3 sequence is 11 residues long. CDR3 residues: CAGTGGYEQYF.

This chain connects TRBV7-3 to TRBJ2-1; TCRdb picks TRBD1, but there is no DNA to check that call. The CDR3 consists of 14 residues. Germline CDR1 SGHTA, CDR2 FQGTGA. This chain's CDR3 is CASSFRGGVGEQFF.

This rearrangement joins TRBV20-1 to TRBJ2-2. Looked up from germline, CDR1 is DFQATT and CDR2 is SNEGSKA (reference sequence). This CDR3 has 13 amino acids. CDR3 in amino acids: CSARRQYTGELFF.

The chain combines TRBV4-2 with TRBJ2-1; with no DNA, the TCRdb D assignment of TRBD2 cannot be verified. This CDR3 spans 16 amino acids. In germline, CDR1 is LGHNA, CDR2 YNFKEQ. CDR3 residues: CASSRTSGSTYNEQFF.

The chain is built from TRBV4-3 and TRBJ2-1. CDR3 length: 14 residues. Germline CDR1 and CDR2: LGHNA and YSLEER. CDR3 protein: CASSPARGTNEQFF.

The J gene is TRBJ1-2, the V gene TRBV29-1. The CDR3 extends over 12 amino acids. The germline CDR1 and CDR2 sequences are SQVTM and ANQGSEA. This chain's CDR3 is CSVEAGPYGYTF.